The 7 T cell receptor beta chains given below trace back to one sample, sequenced in a study of cytomegalovirus exposure and HLA in healthy donors (dated by TCRdb to about 2017). Receptors were amplified or captured by the immunoSEQ multiplex PCR assay. A mixture of 60 forward primers for TCR Vbeta segments and 13 reverse primers for TCR Jbeta segments was used in the multiplex PCR. TCRdb mirrors the immuneACCESS table, restricted to in-frame sequences. Some clones are absent from its copies; in checked studies, under half trace to an unresolved V gene, and the reason for the others is unknown. The table for this sample records about 41,000 clones. Of the sample, 6.2% falls within the top ten clones. The sample was PBMCs. Receptor source: a man aged 25 to 40 in good health and CMV-seronegative.

This chain connects TRBV6-5 to TRBJ1-2, with D tentatively TRBD1 (6 bases). V dropped 5 bases and J dropped 8 bases, with 12 bases sitting between them. Germline V gene data show CDR1 as MNHEY and CDR2 as SVGAGI. There are 12 residues in the CDR3. The CDR3 protein is CASSPQGRGYTF. The CDR3 nucleotides are TGTGCCAGCAGTCCTCAGGGGCGCGGCTACACCTTC.

The chain is built from TRBV7-9 and TRBJ2-7, with 7 bases lining up with TRBD1. V dropped 5 bases and J dropped 5; count of bases not matched to a gene: 6. The CDR3 contains 13 residues. Germline CDR1 reads SEHNR; CDR2 reads FQNEAQ (reference sequence). The CDR3 sequence is CASSHLQGNEQYF. The CDR3 DNA reads as TGTGCCAGCAGCCACCTACAGGGGAACGAGCAGTACTTC.

This chain joins TRBV4-3 and TRBJ2-5; TRBD2 aligns across 7 bases. Germline V lookup: CDR1 LGHNA, CDR2 YSLEER. Trimming at V came to 4 bases and at J to 2 bases, leaving 4 bases not matched to a gene. CDR3 length: 14 amino acids. CDR3 sequence: CASSPRTRQETQYF. CDR3 coding DNA: TGCGCCAGCAGCCCTAGGACTAGGCAAGAGACCCAGTACTTC.

In regard to this clone: An end of the junction differs from the germline gene, which may be a read error. This chain uses TRBV18 with TRBJ1-3; possible D gene TRBD1, 5 bases. The CDR3 runs to 16 residues. The germline gives CDR1 KGHSH, CDR2 LQKENI. CDR3 DNA: TGTGCCAGCTCACCCATGGACGGCAGGGCTGGAAACAACATATATTTT. Its translation: CASSPMDGRAGNNIYF.

The rearrangement joins TRBV6-1 to TRBJ2-7, with TRBD1 as a possible D gene (8 bases). The germline V gene encodes CDR1 MNHNS and CDR2 SASEGT. The germline V and J ends were trimmed by 5 bases and 4 bases, with 15 bases remaining between them. The CDR3 contains 14 residues. CDR3 residues: CASSRGQGGYEQYF. CDR3 in DNA: TGTGCCAGCAGTCGTGGACAGGGAGGGTACGAGCAGTACTTC.

This chain links TRBV30 with TRBJ2-7; 8 nucleotides agree with TRBD1. The CDR3 is 13 amino acids. The V gene's germline CDR1 is GTSNPN and CDR2 SVGIG (reference sequence). Trimming cost V 2 bases and J 3 bases; bases outside gene matches: 3. CDR3 DNA sequence: TGTGCCTGGAGTACAGGGGGTAACTACGAGCAGTACTTC. Its translation: CAWSTGGNYEQYF.

This chain's CDR3 is CTSRQRQGTIYF. The CDR3 coding sequence is TGCACCAGCAGACAACGTCAGGGGACCATATATTTT. The chain couples TRBV1 to TRBJ1-3; the table's D call TRBD1 went unverified against the DNA. TRBV1 is a recognized pseudogene. This CDR3 contains 12 residues.